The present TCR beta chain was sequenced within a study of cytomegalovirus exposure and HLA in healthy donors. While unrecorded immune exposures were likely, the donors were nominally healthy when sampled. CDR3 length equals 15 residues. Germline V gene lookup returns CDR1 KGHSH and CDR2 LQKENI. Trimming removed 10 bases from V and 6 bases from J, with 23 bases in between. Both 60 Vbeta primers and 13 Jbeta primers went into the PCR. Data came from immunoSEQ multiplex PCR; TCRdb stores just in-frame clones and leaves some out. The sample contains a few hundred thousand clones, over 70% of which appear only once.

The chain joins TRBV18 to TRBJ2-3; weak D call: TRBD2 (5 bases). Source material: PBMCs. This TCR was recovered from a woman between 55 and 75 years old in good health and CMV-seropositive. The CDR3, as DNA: TGTGCCACTCGGTCACCCGGCTCGGTAGCGGATACGCAGTATTTT. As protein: CATRSPGSVADTQYF.